This T cell receptor beta chain stems from a study of T-cell memory formation after mild COVID-19. About the research overall: TCR clustering was largely donor specific. Overall study findings and caveats: Pre-infection memory contained some responding clones, which suggested that cross-reactive memory had joined. Day 15 to 85 contracting clones showed balanced CD4/CD8; later expanders leaned CD4+. Shrinking CD4+ clones resided mostly in CM and EM, and CD8+ ones in EMRA.

Turning to this clonotype: Its antigen is currently unknown.

MiXCR, applied by TCRdb to the 5' RACE reads, yields one record per CDR3 protein. The sample lists under 300,000 distinct CDR3 sequences, 15% to 20% seen once, with around 3.7% in the top ten. V dropped 8 bases and J dropped 0; count of bases not matched to a gene: 3. Germline assignment: CDR1 KGHSH and CDR2 LQKENI. The CDR3 has 14 amino acids. The source is a man aged 18 to 30 who had mild COVID-19 (a few samples of this study predate the infection). Cell type and time point are not known. The chain has TRBV18 and TRBJ1-4; 7 nucleotides align to TRBD1. The material sequenced was PBMCs or a T cell subset sorted from them (not recorded which). CDR3 in amino acids: CASGRGATNEKLFF. The CDR3, as DNA: TGTGCCAGCGGCAGGGGGGCAACTAATGAAAAACTGTTTTTT.